This T cell receptor beta chain was obtained from a study of shared clonotypes between healthy human individuals. Researchers partitioned CD4+ cells into CD45RA+ naive and CD45RA-negative memory subsets. Findings of the study overall: Generation probabilities of non-shared clonotypes were lower (relative to those shared by all four donors). Memory subsets generally showed lower estimated richness than naive subsets.

This clone was picked up one time. What it recognizes is unknown. Original methodology: Sequence data from immunoSEQ were junction-only and lacked quality scores; consequently, filtering differed. TCRdb keeps only in-frame clones here, not all; method: immunoSEQ multiplex PCR. The V and J calls and clone size come from that table; D and trimming were worked out from the DNA. The table includes approximately 2.1 million clones, more than 85% detected once. Germline lookup yields CDR1 LNHDA and CDR2 SQIVND (reference sequence). There are 15 residues in the CDR3. The V end was cut by 6 bases, the J end by 2 bases, with 13 bases between.

Sequenced sample: naive CD4+ T cells from PBMCs. Sample subset: CD45RA+ positively selected. The chain is built from TRBV19 and TRBJ2-2; maybe TRBD2 (6 bases). This clonotype originated in a man aged 18 to 30 in good health. Some clones in this sample may be carry-over from other donors' samples. CDR3: CASRAAGTNTGELFF. As DNA, the CDR3 is TGTGCCAGTAGAGCGGCGGGAACCAACACCGGGGAGCTGTTTTTT.